This T cell receptor (beta chain) was profiled in a study of T cells in Graves' hyperthyroidism and ophthalmopathy. General observations from the study: Most expanded thyroid clonotypes above 0.001 also appeared in blood.

This clonotype showed up many times. Antigen unknown. 10 ml of fresh peripheral blood supplied the PBMCs. Amplification yielded TCR beta CDR3 regions, with RNA transcripts as the source. Using the HTBI primer set, a first-round RT-PCR was run on the TCR CDR3. Each CDR3 protein is one row after TCRdb ran MiXCR on the multiplex PCR reads. The sample yields almost 250,000 distinct CDR3 sequences, around 26% seen once. This CDR3 is built from 15 residues. The germline V gene encodes CDR1 SGHTA and CDR2 FQGNSA. The J segment lost 5 bases and the V segment lost 1 base, leaving 6 bases of the junction unmatched.

This sequence joins TRBV7-2 and TRBJ2-5, with TRBD2 matching over 8 bases. The sample was blood. The TCR sequence derives from a woman in her thirties or forties with Graves' ophthalmopathy. The chain's CDR3 is CASSLGGLAQETQYF. In DNA form, the CDR3 reads TGTGCCAGCAGCTTAGGCGGACTAGCCCAGGAGACCCAGTACTTC.